The table lists the clone carrying this TCR beta chain with a count of one. Antigen specificity is unknown. This sample is part of a study of radiotherapy plus CTLA-4 blockade in lung cancer. Using immunoSEQ multiplex PCR, the repertoire was profiled, and TCRdb retains in-frame clones only, with some absent. This table holds fewer than 40,000 clones, 70% to 75% found once. The CDR3 runs 12 residues. Trimming pared 0 bases from V and 4 bases from J, leaving 2 bases between. Germline values: CDR1 SGHTA, CDR2 FQGTGA. Study outcomes and limitations: Once radiotherapy plus ipilimumab had been given, TCR clones derived from tumor expanded in blood.

This sample comprised peripheral blood, obtained from a patient treated with radiotherapy plus ipilimumab. The sequence derives from a human donor with non-small cell lung cancer whose response to radiotherapy plus ipilimumab could not be evaluated. The genes are TRBV7-3 and TRBJ2-3; D remains ambiguous. For the CDR3, the DNA is TGTGCCAGCAGCTTAACCTCAGATACGCAGTATTTT. Translating it yields CASSLTSDTQYF.